The T cell receptor beta chain under discussion was sequenced for a study of graft-versus-host responses after intestinal transplantation. The CDR3 contains 16 residues. Germline CDR1 MGHRA, CDR2 YSYEKL. V shed 10 bases and J 4 bases; nucleotides not matched to a gene: 14. About this clone: Its antigen is undetermined.

The method was immunoSEQ multiplex PCR; TCRdb's version includes in-frame clones alone and lacks a portion of them. Here the sample spans around 95,000 clones, more than 85% being singletons. This clonotype was obtained from a human donor who was the organ donor for an intestinal transplant. V gene TRBV4-1 combines with J gene TRBJ1-4, with 8 bases identical to TRBD1. The sample in question was unstimulated CD4+ T cells sorted from spleen or lymph node cells, obtained before transplant. CDR3 bases: TGCGCCACAACGAAGACAGGGGCGGGCAGTAATGAAAAACTGTTTTTT. Protein sequence: CATTKTGAGSNEKLFF.